Listed below are T cell receptor beta chains from one sample, sequenced in a study of T cells after yellow fever vaccination. From the 5' RACE reads, TCRdb called clonotypes with MiXCR, one entry per CDR3 protein. The sample contains 500,000 to 650,000 distinct CDR3 sequences, approximately 13% of which appear only once. Sequencing was performed on PBMCs, taken on the day of the yellow fever booster vaccination. The receptors come from a man aged 25 to 40 who received the YFV17D yellow fever vaccine. Each CDR3 is given with its conserved first and last residue. A D gene is named only where the DNA matches it firmly. Size tells how often a clone was seen (once, few, many) or the class of an expanded clone, and some rows leave it out.

. | TRBJ1-2 | TRBD1 | TRBV19 | CASSITGDVGGYTF | TGTGCCAGTAGTATAACAGGGGATGTCGGAGGCTACACCTTC
. | TRBJ1-6 | . | TRBV20-1 | CSAGREGLHF | TGCAGTGCTGGGAGGGAGGGCCTCCACTTT
. | TRBJ1-6 | TRBD1 | TRBV27 | CGSSLTRGQNSPLHF | TGTGGCAGCAGTCTTACCAGGGGACAGAACTCACCCCTCCACTTT
few | TRBJ2-1 | . | TRBV29-1 | CSVPTGWGYNEQFF | TGCAGCGTTCCTACAGGGTGGGGTTACAATGAGCAGTTCTTC
. | TRBJ2-5 | . | TRBV28 | CASTGGQGVQETQYF | TGTGCCAGCACCGGGGGGCAGGGGGTACAAGAGACCCAGTACTTC
few | TRBJ1-4 | . | TRBV7-8 | CASSSSPPGTTNEKLFF | TGTGCCAGCAGCTCCTCCCCTCCCGGAACAACTAATGAAAAACTGTTTTTT
many | TRBJ1-5 | . | TRBV19 | CASSIRDGVDSNQPQHF | TGTGCCAGTAGCATCCGGGACGGAGTTGATAGCAATCAGCCCCAGCATTTT
. | TRBJ2-3 | TRBD1 | TRBV5-1 | CASSFRDRGYSTDTQYF | TGCGCCAGCAGCTTCCGGGACAGGGGCTACAGCACAGATACGCAGTATTTT
few | TRBJ1-2 | . | TRBV6-2/TRBV6-3 | CASSYVGGGSSF | .
. | TRBJ2-2 | TRBD2 | TRBV5-1 | CASSVAGAGGELFF | TGCGCCAGCAGCGTAGCGGGAGCGGGCGGGGAGCTGTTTTTT
. | TRBJ2-5 | TRBD2 | TRBV6-5 | CASSYSGTSGSQETQYF | TGTGCCAGCAGTTACTCCGGGACTAGCGGGAGTCAAGAGACCCAGTACTTC
. | TRBJ1-1 | . | TRBV29-1 | CSTIREQGTEAFF | TGCAGCACAATCAGGGAACAAGGCACTGAAGCTTTCTTT
few | TRBJ1-1 | TRBD1 | TRBV6-1 | CASKMDRDTEAFF | TGTGCCAGCAAGATGGACAGGGACACTGAAGCTTTCTTT
few | TRBJ2-5 | TRBD2 | TRBV19 | CASRPLAGAQETQYF | TGTGCCAGTAGACCTCTAGCGGGGGCCCAAGAGACCCAGTACTTC
few | TRBJ1-1 | . | TRBV2 | CASTHREGAEAFF | TGTGCCAGCACCCACAGGGAAGGGGCTGAAGCTTTCTTT
few | TRBJ2-5 | . | TRBV28 | CASGGAFQYF | TGTGCCAGTGGGGGGGCTTTCCAGTACTTC
few | TRBJ1-4 | TRBD1 | TRBV7-9 | CASNRQGNEKLFF | TGTGCCAGCAACCGACAGGGGAATGAAAAACTGTTTTTT
. | TRBJ2-1 | . | TRBV24-1 | CATIAYNEQFF | TGTGCCACCATCGCCTACAATGAGCAGTTCTTC
many | TRBJ2-6 | TRBD2 | TRBV5-1 | CASATSGNSGANVLTF | TGCGCCAGCGCGACTAGCGGGAACTCTGGGGCCAACGTCCTGACTTTC
. | TRBJ1-2 | . | TRBV7-2 | CASSLDQGVYGYTF | TGTGCCAGCAGCTTAGACCAGGGTGTCTATGGCTACACCTTC
many | TRBJ1-5 | TRBD1 | TRBV5-1 | CASSFDRDQPQHF | TGCGCCAGCAGTTTTGACAGGGATCAGCCCCAGCATTTT
. | TRBJ2-1 | TRBD2 | TRBV6-1 | CASSLTRTSGSSDEQFF | TGTGCCAGCAGTCTTACGAGGACTAGCGGGTCCTCAGATGAGCAGTTCTTC
. | TRBJ1-5 | . | TRBV15 | CATSREGVQPQHF | TGTGCCACCAGCAGAGAGGGCGTGCAGCCCCAGCATTTT
many | TRBJ2-6 | . | TRBV20-1 | CSALRAGANVLTF | TGCAGTGCTCTCAGGGCTGGGGCCAACGTCCTGACTTTC
few | TRBJ1-1 | TRBD1 | TRBV24-1 | CATSMAGGTEAFF | TGTGCCACCAGTATGGCAGGGGGCACTGAAGCTTTCTTT
few | TRBJ2-3 | TRBD2 | TRBV12-3/TRBV12-4 | CASRKIAGELTDTQYF | TGTGCCAGCAGGAAAATAGCGGGAGAGCTTACAGATACGCAGTATTTT
few | TRBJ1-4 | . | TRBV25-1 | CASSDVGGNEKLFF | TGTGCCAGCAGTGATGTGGGCGGTAATGAAAAACTGTTTTTT
. | TRBJ2-2 | . | TRBV12-3/TRBV12-4 | CASRTVGGELFF | TGTGCCAGCAGGACGGTCGGCGGGGAGCTGTTTTTT
few | TRBJ1-5 | . | TRBV6-5 | CASSYSQGHQPQHF | TGTGCCAGCAGTTACTCACAGGGACATCAGCCCCAGCATTTT
few | TRBJ2-1 | . | TRBV4-3 | CASSHLTSRNNEQFF | TGCGCCAGCAGCCACCTTACTAGCAGAAACAATGAGCAGTTCTTC
. | TRBJ2-5 | . | TRBV25-1 | CASRALLGRGVQETQYF | TGTGCCAGCAGAGCCTTGCTGGGGCGCGGCGTCCAAGAGACCCAGTACTTC
few | TRBJ2-5 | . | TRBV27 | CASSSVPGQETQYF | TGTGCCAGCAGTTCGGTCCCGGGACAAGAGACCCAGTACTTC
. | TRBJ2-1 | TRBD2 | TRBV2 | CASLGTNNEQFF | TGTGCCAGCCTCGGGACTAACAATGAGCAGTTCTTC
. | TRBJ2-3 | TRBD2 | TRBV5-1 | CASSLVPNTGLAGTDTQYF | TGCGCCAGCAGCTTGGTTCCCAACACCGGACTAGCGGGCACAGATACGCAGTATTTT
. | TRBJ2-5 | . | TRBV2 | CASSEIKDSMYQETQYF | TGTGCCAGCAGTGAAATTAAAGACTCGATGTACCAAGAGACCCAGTACTTC
few | TRBJ2-3 | . | TRBV27 | CASSPLALPARTDTQYF | TGTGCCAGCTCCCCCCTAGCGTTACCTGCCCGCACAGATACGCAGTATTTT
few | TRBJ2-7 | TRBD2 | TRBV3-1 | CASSRYLAGVSRGEQYF | TGTGCCAGCAGCCGCTACCTAGCGGGAGTTAGTCGTGGCGAGCAGTACTTC
. | TRBJ1-1 | . | TRBV5-4 | CASSLDGLGDTEAFF | TGTGCCAGCAGCTTGGACGGTCTCGGGGACACTGAAGCTTTCTTT
few | TRBJ2-1 | TRBD2 | TRBV7-3 | CASSPNLAGGPNEQFF | TGTGCCAGCAGCCCGAATCTAGCGGGAGGCCCTAATGAGCAGTTCTTC